The subject of this entry is one TCR beta chain. What it binds is unknown. The table came from immunoSEQ multiplex PCR; TCRdb's copy has only in-frame clones and leaves some out. The sample lists about 330,000 clones; approximately 67% were seen once. This CDR3 region has 14 residues. V was trimmed by 7 bases and J by 3 bases, leaving 12 bases between them. CDR1 is LNHDA, CDR2 SQIVND, per germline (reference sequence). The sample is drawn from a study of cytotoxic CD8 clonotypes in ibrutinib-treated CLL. Whole-study results and caveats: Clonality climbed at ibrutinib response, then dropped toward baseline at progression.

The V call is TRBV19, the J call TRBJ1-4; D perhaps matches TRBD1 (5 bases). The specimen was PBMCs, collected after 36 months of ibrutinib treatment. The source of this sequence is a human donor with chronic lymphocytic leukemia. The CDR3, as DNA: TGTGCCAGTACCCCGGGGGGGGCTAATGAAAAACTGTTTTTT. It yields the protein CASTPGGANEKLFF.